This T cell receptor (beta chain) was retrieved from a study of blood T cells in healthy people across ages. A second PCR of about 7 to 11 cycles used a sample-barcoded 5' primer and a J-beta primer mix. Each cDNA molecule was tagged by a template-switch adaptor that had 12 random nucleotides. Each CDR3 protein is one row after TCRdb ran MiXCR on the 5' RACE reads. The sample yields some 1.5 million distinct CDR3 sequences, about 30% seen once. Germline V gene sequence: CDR1 LGHDT, CDR2 YNNKEL (reference sequence). V lost 1 base and J 11 bases, leaving 17 bases between the germline ends. This CDR3 has 14 amino acids.

The V gene is TRBV3-1, the J gene TRBJ2-5; D may be TRBD2 (6 bases). The sequencing sample was made of blood. This receptor was taken from a woman aged 30 to 39 in good health. CDR3 in DNA: TGTGCCAGCAGCCAAGGGGGCCGGGACTTTGAGCAGTACTTC. Its translation: CASSQGGRDFEQYF.